One sample yielded the 9 T cell receptor beta chains listed below, sequenced in a study of OX40 agonist ivuxolimab in advanced cancers. The repertoire was sequenced with immunoSEQ multiplex PCR; TCRdb's copy has only in-frame clones and lacks some. The sample has roughly 30,000 clones; roughly 71% are singletons. The sample was CD4+ or CD8+ T cells sorted from blood, taken in a trial of the OX40 agonist ivuxolimab. These receptors were obtained from an adult with an advanced solid tumor such as melanoma, head and neck, liver or kidney cancer.

The J gene is TRBJ1-2, the V gene TRBV4-1; D is unclear. Per the germline V gene, CDR1 is MGHRA and CDR2 is YSYEKL. The CDR3 runs 14 residues. Trimming shortened V by 0 bases and J by 5 bases, and 10 bases separated the two germline ends. CDR3 sequence reads: CASSQEAGKYGYTF. The CDR3 DNA follows: TGCGCCAGCAGCCAAGAAGCAGGAAAGTATGGCTACACCTTC.

This clone appeared a single time. J is TRBJ2-1 and V is TRBV4-2; TRBD2 aligns across 13 bases. CDR1 and CDR2 from the germline V gene are LGHNA and YNFKEQ. The CDR3 sequence is 16 residues long. Trimming took 3 bases from V and 5 from J; bases not matched to a gene: 4. The CDR3 sequence: CASSHQLAGGNNEQFF. The CDR3 nucleotides are TGTGCCAGCAGCCACCAACTAGCGGGGGGGAACAATGAGCAGTTCTTC.

The chain couples TRBV18 to TRBJ2-1; 9 bases line up with TRBD1. The ends lost 4 bases at V and 5 bases at J; junction bases unmatched: 3. CDR3 length: 14 amino acids. Germline loops: CDR1 KGHSH, CDR2 LQKENI. CDR3 nucleotides: TGTGCCAGCTCACTCGGGACAGGGAACAATGAGCAGTTCTTC. Translation gives CASSLGTGNNEQFF.

In DNA, the CDR3 is TGTGCCAGCAGCTCCAACAGGGGTGGCTACACCTTC. Amino acid sequence: CASSSNRGGYTF. The chain is built from TRBV7-9 and TRBJ1-2, with 7 positions matching TRBD1. Germline CDR1 reads SEHNR; CDR2 reads FQNEAQ (reference sequence). This CDR3 has 12 residues. V lost 4 bases, J lost 7 bases, and 3 bases stayed unmatched.

The chain employs TRBV6-5 and TRBJ1-6; 7 bases agree with TRBD1. V lost 5 bases, J lost 9 bases, and 7 bases stayed unmatched. The CDR3 spans 14 residues. Germline V CDR1 and CDR2: MNHEY, SVGAGI. The CDR3 sequence: CASSQQGNGSPLHF. As DNA, the CDR3 is TGTGCCAGCAGTCAACAGGGGAACGGTTCACCCCTCCACTTT.

The J gene is TRBJ1-2, the V gene TRBV5-4, with D tentatively TRBD1 (5 bases). This CDR3 comprises 11 residues. Germline lookup yields CDR1 SGHNT and CDR2 YYREEE (reference sequence). Trimming removed 4 bases from V and 10 bases from J, with 11 bases in between. This CDR3 is CASSLRVSYTF. In DNA, the CDR3 is TGTGCCAGCAGCCTCAGGGTTTCCTACACCTTC.

This clone was counted a few times. This rearrangement joins TRBV5-4 to TRBJ2-5, with D perhaps TRBD2 (7 bases). Germline V gene sequence: CDR1 SGHNT, CDR2 YYREEE (reference sequence). The CDR3 runs 15 residues. Trimming cost V 4 bases and J 5 bases, with 18 bases left between them. The CDR3: CASSQEGGGGETQYF. The CDR3 coding sequence is TGTGCCAGCAGCCAAGAAGGGGGGGGAGGTGAGACCCAGTACTTC.

The gene calls are TRBV6-5 and TRBJ2-4; D may correspond to TRBD1 or TRBD2 (5 bases each). The CDR3 spans 14 residues. The V gene's germline CDR1 is MNHEY and CDR2 SVGAGI. V dropped 5 bases and J dropped 6 bases, with 14 bases sitting between them. This chain's CDR3 is CASSSPGLGNIQYF. The CDR3 nucleotides are TGTGCCAGCAGTAGTCCGGGGCTCGGAAACATTCAGTACTTC.

This clone was detected only once. CDR3 in DNA: TGTGCCAGCAGATCCGAAGGGACAGCCTCCTACGAGCAGTACTTC. Translated, it gives CASRSEGTASYEQYF. The rearrangement joins TRBV6-1 to TRBJ2-5, with TRBD1 identical over 7 bases. The J call may be incorrect, as the DNA end agrees better with TRBJ2-7. In germline, CDR1 is MNHNS, CDR2 SASEGT. The CDR3 is made up of 15 amino acids.